This TCR beta chain stems from a study of Tregs in tolerant kidney transplant recipients. Study-level points and caveats: Few patients were studied, so findings need validation in larger groups. Biological reproducibility was not directly addressed, but technical replication error appeared minimal.

This clone occurred once. The antigen remains unidentified. Trimming cost V 0 bases and J 2 bases; bases outside gene matches: 2. The CDR3 has 14 residues. Germline V gives CDR1 SGDLS, CDR2 YYNGEE. Sequencing used immunoSEQ multiplex PCR; TCRdb keeps in-frame clones, though not all of them. The sample yields 60,000 to 75,000 clones, 70% to 90% seen once. The material sequenced was Tregs from blood, taken before the transplant. The rearrangement joins TRBV9 to TRBJ2-7, with TRBD2 matching over 7 bases. The source of this sequence is a human donor who received a combined kidney and bone marrow transplant. CDR3 sequence (DNA): TGTGCCAGCAGCGTAGCGGGGGGAACCTACGAGCAGTACTTC. The encoded protein is CASSVAGGTYEQYF.